The 2 T cell receptor beta chains below all came from one sample that was sequenced in a study of beta chain features in type 1 diabetes. Expressed TCRB transcripts were sequenced after all isolated RNA was converted to cDNA. Only in-frame clones appear in the TCRdb table, and some are missing; sequencing was by immunoSEQ multiplex PCR. Among hundreds of thousands of clones, 15% to 19% were seen once, and the ten largest hold 0.07% to 0.095%. The sample comprised naive CD4+ T cells from blood. The origin of the receptors is a man younger than 35 in good health.

The chain recombines TRBV9 with TRBJ1-1, with a weak D call TRBD1 (5 bases). V was pared by 4 bases and J by 5 bases, with 18 bases between. Germline CDR1 and CDR2: SGDLS and YYNGEE. The CDR3 spans 15 residues. The CDR3 loop is CASSPRGRVGTEAFF. The CDR3 DNA sequence: TGTGCCAGCAGCCCCCGGGGGAGGGTTGGTACTGAAGCTTTCTTT.

J is TRBJ2-5 and V is TRBV7-2; D is possibly TRBD1 (6 bases). CDR1 is SGHTA and CDR2 is FQGNSA in the germline V gene. This CDR3 region has 14 residues. The V and J ends lost 5 bases and 1 base respectively, with 11 bases between them. The CDR3 DNA is TGTGCCAGCAGCCCCAACAGGGTCCAAGAGACCCAGTACTTC. Encoded protein: CASSPNRVQETQYF.